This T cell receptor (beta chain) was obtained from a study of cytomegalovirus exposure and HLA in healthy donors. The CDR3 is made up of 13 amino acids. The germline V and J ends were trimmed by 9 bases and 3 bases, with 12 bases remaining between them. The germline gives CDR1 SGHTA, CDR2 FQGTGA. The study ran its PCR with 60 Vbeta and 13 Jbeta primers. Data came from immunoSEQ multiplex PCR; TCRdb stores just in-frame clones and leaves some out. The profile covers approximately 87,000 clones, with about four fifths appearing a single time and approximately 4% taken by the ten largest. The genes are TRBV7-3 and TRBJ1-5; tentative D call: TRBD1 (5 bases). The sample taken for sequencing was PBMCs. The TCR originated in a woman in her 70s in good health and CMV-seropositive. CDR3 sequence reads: CASSQGNNQPQHF. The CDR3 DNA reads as TGTGCCAGTTCTCAGGGTAACAATCAGCCCCAGCATTTT.